This T cell receptor (beta chain) is drawn from a study of radiation and T cells in renal cell carcinoma (dated by TCRdb to 2020 to 2022). For the study in its entirety: The samples were obtained from a clinical trial, where primary renal cell carcinomas were treated with 15 Gy stereotactic body radiation therapy and then removed by nephrectomy 4 weeks afterward. A total of 4 million to 5 million unique CDR3 nucleotide sequences, encoding 2.7 million or so unique CDR3 amino acid sequences, were found across all 55 or so samples. A total of some 51 samples underwent TCR beta sequencing, made up of roughly 26 tumors and around 27 peripheral blood samples.

Read against the paper, the sample's time point label means: blood 2 weeks post-SBRT. The sample's treatment or condition label, decoded: 15 Gy SBRT to primary tumor, nephrectomy 4 weeks later. To track tumor-enriched clonotypes, serial peripheral blood was sampled from radiation-treated patients at baseline and at 2 weeks and 4 weeks after SBRT. Every patient's renal cell carcinoma showed clear cell pathology. Genomic DNA for TCR sequencing was prepared using the QIAamp DNA Blood Mini Kit (Qiagen). The analyses included only samples that passed all quality control checks. Overall results and qualifications from the work: An increase in top tumor clonotypes in blood was observed from baseline to 2 weeks post-radiation, followed by contraction by 4 weeks, which was taken to suggest transient expansion of tumor-resident clones. With a single-armed trial design, the study had no way to address how radiation dose or scheduling affects the TCR repertoire. Because no pretreatment tumor biopsies were available, whether clonotypes were present in the tumor at baseline could not be determined. Blood repertoire dynamics were not followed beyond 4 weeks after treatment.

Per the germline V gene, SGHTA is the CDR1 and FQGNSA is the CDR2. V is shortened by 1 base, J by 0 bases, and the region joining them spans 19 bases. Including the terminal cysteine and phenylalanine, the CDR3 comprises 19 residues. The sequence is cut down to CDR3 DNA, 57 bases in frame from base 1. TCR beta libraries were generated from genomic DNA with the immunoSEQ kit, following the manufacturer's recommendations. For library preparation, a first multiplex PCR was performed with proprietary primers, followed by a second PCR in which unique barcodes were added, and bead cleanups were performed after each round. A positive control reaction and a negative control reaction, both provided in the kit, were run with every batch of samples. The final libraries were assessed on an Agilent 4200 TapeStation D1000 ScreenTape, pooled by volume, and quantified by qPCR. Sequencing ran on an Illumina NextSeq500 with a MidOutput 150-cycle cartridge, using 156 Read1 and 15 Index1 cycles with kit custom primers. The pooled library was loaded at roughly 0.96 pM, with a roughly 19% PhiX control spiked in. Concerning the study's data processing: Vendor-processed data were analyzed in R, with a clonotype defined as all T cells sharing the same CDR3 nucleotide sequence. For clone abundance analyses, frequencies were normalized to the 10,000 most abundant clones in each sample. Public T cell clones, which averaged fewer than five per sample, were excluded before analysis. Tumor-enriched and baseline blood-enriched clonotypes were defined by at least a 32-fold difference in abundance between compartments. A beta-binomial differential abundance model was used to identify clonotypes that expanded or contracted between blood time points. The Baroni-Urbani and Buser coefficient was used to measure tumor-blood repertoire similarity, and groups were compared with two-tailed Wilcoxon tests in R. The table was pulled from immuneACCESS by TCRdb, which kept in-frame rearrangements only. Such tables lose some clones; where checked, under half of the loss comes from unresolved V genes, and the rest has no known cause. V, J and clone size reflect that table, while D and trimming were determined from the DNA. Here the sample has 120,000 or so clones; around 81% occur a single time. 5.8% of the sample rests with the top ten.

This clone came up a few times. The antigen it recognizes is unknown. Base qualities are missing; no much larger clone stands one base away. This chain joins TRBV7-2 to TRBJ2-1; TRBD2 could be the D gene, as 6 bases match. The origin of this receptor is a man in his forties or fifties with renal cell carcinoma. The source was blood, collected from a patient whose treatment included radiotherapy and nephrectomy. In nucleotides, the sequence is TGTGCCAGCAGCTTAGGCTCTGCTAGAACGGGAGTCTCCTACAATGAGCAGTTCTTC. The encoded protein is CASSLGSARTGVSYNEQFF.